Sequencing of this T cell receptor (beta chain) was carried out in a study of T cell repertoires in cytomegalovirus infection. Study in general: The study used recently identified HLA-C-restricted and well-studied HLA-B-restricted CMV epitopes. CMV infection and matching HLA type were both indicated by public TCR beta signatures. Overall study findings and caveats: The response measured ex vivo was dominated by TCR beta clonotypes (HLA-C-restricted and CMV-specific).

TCRdb recomputed calls from the reads with MiXCR, one row per CDR3 protein. The data hold some 700,000 distinct CDR3 sequences, with roughly 33% observed a single time. Comments on this clonotype: Its target is not known.

The sample here was cultured PBMCs, taken from culture after CMV antigen stimulation. The source of this sequence is a human donor in good health (CMV status not recorded). Some clones in this sample may be carry-over from other donors' samples.

The DNA of the CDR3 is TGCAGTGCTAGCCGGGGGAACACCGGGGAGCTGTTTTTT. Its protein is CSASRGNTGELFF. The chain uses TRBV20-1 and TRBJ2-2, with D possibly being TRBD2 (5 bases). Germline CDR1 and CDR2: DFQATT and SNEGSKA (reference sequence). The CDR3 consists of 13 residues. V was clipped by 3 bases and J by 1 base, with 6 bases between them.